The clone carrying this T cell receptor beta chain has just a few counts. Antigen unknown. The data originate from a study of identical twins. Notes on the study in general: The degree of excess twin sharing was weaker in beta out-of-frame sequences. Clonotypes of the beta chain that were abundant in cord blood carried fewer insertions (memory repertoires showed none).

Trimming removed 2 bases at V and 0 bases at J, with 14 bases between. The CDR3 sequence is 17 residues long. Via MiXCR, TCRdb re-called the 5' RACE reads, giving one row per CDR3 protein. The repertoire consists of around 490,000 distinct CDR3 sequences, with 20% to 25% occurring once and the leading ten covering 0.48%. These records were also assigned to another study, of yellow fever vaccine responses in identical twins.

The receptor's source is a woman younger than 35 in good health. The chain links TRBV12-3 or TRBV12-4 to TRBJ2-1, with D perhaps matching TRBD1 (5 bases). The sample taken for sequencing was CD4+ T cells sorted from blood. CDR3 residues: CASSLLRGRSSYNEQFF. CDR3 nucleotide sequence: TGTGCCAGCAGTTTACTTAGGGGCAGAAGCTCCTACAATGAGCAGTTCTTC.